The clone carrying this T cell receptor beta chain has ten or more counts. The target antigen is unknown. These data belong to a study of T-cell memory formation after mild COVID-19. The study, taken as a whole, reports: Most CD4+ clones that shrank were in CM and EM, while CD8+ ones turned up in EMRA. The appearance of some responding clones in pre-infection memory suggested that cross-reactive memory joined.

cDNA libraries for TCR alpha and TCR beta, carrying sample barcodes and UMIs, came from 5'RACE with constant-segment primers. TCRdb reprocessed the 5' RACE reads via MiXCR and lists one record per CDR3 protein. Counted here are around 210,000 distinct CDR3 sequences, more than 8% occurring once; the ten biggest clones make up 3.5%. Input material: PBMCs or a T cell subset sorted from them (not recorded which). The TCR comes from a man younger than 35 who had mild COVID-19 (a few samples of this study predate the infection). Cell type and time point are not known.

CDR3 nucleotide sequence: TGCAGTGCCCAGGGACAGAGCTCCTACGAGCAGTACTTC. It encodes CSAQGQSSYEQYF. The chain links TRBV20-1 to TRBJ2-7, with TRBD1 matching over 7 bases. Germline V gene sequence: CDR1 DFQATT, CDR2 SNEGSKA (reference sequence). CDR3 length: 13 residues. Trimming removed 6 bases from V and 0 bases from J; junction bases left unmatched: 5.